This TCR beta chain is drawn from a study of blood T cell repertoires in COVID-19. Study details: Acute and convalescent COVID-19 samples came from the United States, Italy and Spain.

Original handling: Scientists estimated how many nucleated cells there were by amplifying reference gene primers. Sequencing was performed with immunoSEQ multiplex PCR; in TCRdb, only in-frame clones are kept and a portion is missing. Clonal size and the V and J genes are those of that table, whereas D and trimming came from the DNA. This table holds 95,000 to 100,000 clones, 81% found once. The TCR was taken from a woman aged 80 or over with acute or convalescent COVID-19. Specimen: peripheral blood.

CDR3 in DNA: TGTGCCAGCAGCCCCGACGGGGATTCACCCCTCCACTTT. Translation: CASSPDGDSPLHF. The chain employs TRBV7-2 and TRBJ1-6; no firm D call. V shed 5 bases and J shed 8 bases, with 10 bases lying between them. The CDR3 covers 13 residues. Germline CDR1 and CDR2: SGHTA and FQGNSA. The variable domain in full, with the rest retrieved from reference TRBV7-2 and TRBJ1-6, is GAGVSQSPSNKVTEKGKDVELRCDPISGHTALYWYRQSLGQGLEFLIYFQGNSAPDKSGLPSDRFSAERTGGSVSTLTIQRTQQEDSAVYLCASSPDGDSPLHFGNGTRLTVT.